Each of the 24 T cell receptor beta chains below was sequenced from the same sample in a study of shared clonotypes between healthy human individuals (TCRdb year 2020). CD8 naive samples were obtained by positive selection for CCR7 among CD45RO-negative cells, yielding a CD45RA+CCR7+ population from which TemRA cells were excluded. The library was made by the immunoSEQ multiplex PCR assay. The source is immuneACCESS, and TCRdb retained only in-frame sequences with V and J called. Part of the clones is not carried over; for the studies checked, unresolved V genes explain less than half of this, and the remainder is unexplained. The sample yields roughly 2,000,000 clones; just under 95% were counted once. The ten largest clones capture around 1.2% of the sample. The specimen was naive CD8+ T cells sorted from blood. The cell subset or site label, read with the paper, signifies: CD45RA+CCR7+. The receptors shown here come from a man aged 18 to 30 in good health.

V is TRBV30 and J is TRBJ2-2; the D is unclear. The germline V gene has CDR1 GTSNPN and CDR2 SVGIG (reference sequence). The V gene lost 2 bases and the J gene lost 0 bases, with 10 bases spanning the gap. The CDR3 sequence is 15 residues long. The CDR3 DNA reads TGTGCCTGGAGTAACTTACCTACGAACACCGGGGAGCTGTTTTTT. Translated, it gives CAWSNLPTNTGELFF.

The chain joins TRBV19 to TRBJ1-1, with D hard to call. V was shortened by 5 bases and J by 1 base, with 8 bases between the two germline ends. This CDR3 comprises 13 residues. Germline V gene data show CDR1 as LNHDA and CDR2 as SQIVND (reference sequence). CDR3 residues: CASSLIPNTEAFF. CDR3 nucleotide sequence: TGTGCCAGTAGTTTAATCCCGAACACTGAAGCTTTCTTT.

This rearrangement joins TRBV13 to TRBJ2-1, with D unclear. With 4 bases removed from V and 4 bases from J, the gap between germline ends came to 11 bases. Germline V gives CDR1 PRHDT, CDR2 FYEKMQ (reference sequence). The CDR3 contains 14 residues. Written as DNA, the CDR3 is TGTGCCAGCAGCTCCACCCACAGATACAATGAGCAGTTCTTC. It encodes CASSSTHRYNEQFF.

The V gene is TRBV2, the J gene TRBJ2-7; 10 bases are a match to TRBD1. Looked up from germline, CDR1 is SNHLY and CDR2 is FYNNEI. The CDR3 contains 16 residues. The V segment lost 1 base and the J segment 2 bases; nucleotides outside the gene matches: 5. CDR3 DNA: TGTGCCAGCAGTGAAGATGTGGGACAGGGGCCCTACGAGCAGTACTTC. It yields the protein CASSEDVGQGPYEQYF.

Only one count was recorded for this clone. The genes are TRBV6-6 and TRBJ2-7, with D hard to call. The V end was cut by 0 bases, the J end by 2 bases, with 11 bases between. Germline V lookup: CDR1 MNHNY, CDR2 SVGAGI (reference sequence). CDR3 length: 15 amino acids. The CDR3 is CASSYSLTIPYEQYF. CDR3 coding DNA: TGTGCCAGCAGTTACTCGTTGACAATACCCTACGAGCAGTACTTC.

CDR3 region: CSVVDRAYEQYF. The CDR3 DNA reads as TGCAGCGTTGTAGACAGGGCTTACGAGCAGTACTTC. This chain links TRBV29-1 with TRBJ2-7, with 7 bases that match TRBD1. This CDR3 comprises 12 residues. The germline V gene encodes CDR1 SQVTM and CDR2 ANQGSEA. Trimming at V came to 4 bases and at J to 4 bases, leaving 4 bases not matched to a gene.

The chain uses TRBV27 and TRBJ2-1; no firm D call. Germline V CDR1 and CDR2: MNHEY, SMNVEV (reference sequence). Trimming stripped 3 bases from V and 1 base from J, with 7 bases between. The CDR3 length is 14 residues. CDR3 in amino acids: CASSLDPSYNEQFF. The DNA of the CDR3 is TGTGCCAGCAGTTTGGACCCGTCCTACAATGAGCAGTTCTTC.

This rearrangement joins TRBV7-8 to TRBJ1-6, with D possibly TRBD1 on 5 matching bases. V was trimmed by 4 bases and J by 10 bases, leaving 20 bases between them. Germline V gene lookup returns CDR1 SGHVS and CDR2 FQNEAQ. CDR3 length: 16 residues. DNA of the CDR3: TGTGCCAGCAGCTCCGACCGGGACCCCGTGTTCTCACCCCTCCACTTT. Residues: CASSSDRDPVFSPLHF.

The DNA of the CDR3 is TGTGCCAGCAGCTTGGGGAGCGATACGCAGTATTTT. Translating gives CASSLGSDTQYF. The chain uses TRBV5-5 and TRBJ2-3; the D is unclear. V lost 0 bases and J 6 bases, leaving 5 bases between the germline ends. CDR1 and CDR2 (germline): SGHKS, YYEKEE (reference sequence). The CDR3 has 12 amino acids.

The rearrangement joins TRBV7-8 to TRBJ2-1; TRBD2 is a possible D gene (6 bases). Germline CDR1 reads SGHVS; CDR2 reads FQNEAQ. CDR3 length: 12 residues. Trimming removed 5 bases from V and 12 bases from J, with 14 bases in between. CDR3: CASSRDSLWQFF. The DNA for the CDR3 is TGTGCCAGCAGCCGGGACTCACTTTGGCAGTTCTTC.

The chain uses TRBV25-1 and TRBJ2-3; 9 nucleotides align to TRBD2. The CDR3 covers 15 residues. The V gene's germline CDR1 is MGHDK and CDR2 SYGVNS. Trimming cost V 2 bases and J 0 bases; bases outside gene matches: 0. This CDR3 is CASSEGLASTDTQYF. CDR3 bases: TGTGCCAGCAGTGAAGGACTAGCGAGCACAGATACGCAGTATTTT.

Turning to this clone: The sample has other DNA sequences that encode this CDR3 too. The V and J genes are TRBV6-5 and TRBJ1-5; no definite D call. With 4 bases removed from V and 7 bases from J, the gap between germline ends came to 11 bases. The CDR3 length is 13 residues. Germline V CDR1 and CDR2: MNHEY, SVGAGI. The CDR3 DNA follows: TGTGCCAGCAGTTCAGGTTTCGGACAGCCCCAGCATTTT. Translation gives CASSSGFGQPQHF.

This sequence joins TRBV11-2 and TRBJ2-5; D is undetermined. Trimming took off 7 bases at V and 4 bases at J, with 13 bases between the two ends. The CDR3 is 13 amino acids. Looked up from germline, CDR1 is SGHAT and CDR2 is FQNNGV. CDR3: CASTISVGETQYF. The DNA for the CDR3 is TGTGCCAGCACCATCAGCGTCGGAGAGACCCAGTACTTC.

V and J are TRBV25-1 and TRBJ2-2, with TRBD1 identical over 8 bases. Trimming at V came to 4 bases and at J to 9 bases, leaving 16 bases not matched to a gene. This CDR3 is built from 17 residues. From germline, CDR1 is MGHDK and CDR2 SYGVNS. The CDR3 here is CASSVNSRTGSTWELFF. In DNA, the CDR3 is TGTGCCAGCAGTGTTAATTCTCGGACAGGGTCGACCTGGGAGCTGTTTTTT.

This clone was seen only a few times. The chain carries TRBV21-1 and TRBJ1-4. TRBV21-1 is a known pseudogene. There are 11 residues in the CDR3. CDR3 in DNA: TGTGCCCGGGGCCGGGGTGAAAAACTGTTTTTT. Translating it yields CARGRGEKLFF.

This clone was observed a single time. The chain links TRBV5-8 to TRBJ2-7, with D possibly matching TRBD2 (5 bases). The germline CDR1 and CDR2 sequences are SGHTS and YDEGEE. The ends were cut back, 4 bases at V and 0 bases at J, with 11 bases in the middle. There are 14 residues in the CDR3. This chain's CDR3 is CASSDALASYEQYF. The CDR3 DNA reads TGTGCCAGCAGCGATGCCCTAGCCTCCTACGAGCAGTACTTC.

This clone was seen only once. V and J are TRBV28 and TRBJ2-7, with D possibly TRBD2 on 6 matching bases. The CDR3 totals 15 residues. Germline CDR1 and CDR2: MDHEN and SYDVKM. V lost 1 base to trimming and J lost 0 bases, with 10 bases between them. CDR3 bases: TGTGCCAGCAGTTTATCGGCGGGGCCCTCCTACGAGCAGTACTTC. It encodes CASSLSAGPSYEQYF.

This clone is a singleton in its sample. The chain couples TRBV6-6 to TRBJ2-7; D is unclear. Trimming removed 8 bases at V and 5 bases at J, with 22 bases between. The germline CDR1 and CDR2 sequences are MNHNY and SVGAGI (reference sequence). This CDR3 is 15 amino acids long. CDR3 sequence: CASSWSGTQFDEQYF. The CDR3 nucleotides read TGTGCCAGCTCCTGGTCCGGAACTCAGTTCGACGAGCAGTACTTC.

This clone was seen more than once but under ten times. The chain carries TRBV9 and TRBJ2-5, with D hard to call. Per the germline V gene, CDR1 is SGDLS and CDR2 is YYNGEE. The V gene lost 4 bases and the J gene lost 6 bases, with 16 bases spanning the gap. The CDR3 consists of 14 residues. This CDR3 is CASSPGEVGKTQYF. In DNA, the CDR3 is TGTGCCAGCAGCCCCGGTGAAGTAGGAAAGACCCAGTACTTC. Drawing the rest from reference TRBV9 and TRBJ2-5, the complete variable domain is DSGVTQTPKHLITATGQRVTLRCSPRSGDLSVYWYQQSLDQGLQFLIQYYNGEERAKGNILERFSAQQFPDLHSELNLSSLELGDSALYFCASSPGEVGKTQYFGPGTRLLVL.

The J gene is TRBJ2-7, the V gene TRBV30, with TRBD2 matching 10 bases. The ends lost 1 base at V and 4 bases at J; junction bases unmatched: 7. Germline loops: CDR1 GTSNPN, CDR2 SVGIG (reference sequence). The CDR3 has 15 amino acids. As DNA, the CDR3 is TGTGCCTGGAGTGGAGCGGGGGGGCCTCAGTACGAGCAGTACTTC. The encoded protein is CAWSGAGGPQYEQYF.

The V call is TRBV10-3, the J call TRBJ2-5; D possibly corresponds to TRBD2 (5 bases). This CDR3 has 13 amino acids. Trimming pared 4 bases from V and 5 bases from J, leaving 11 bases between. Germline lookup yields CDR1 ENHRY and CDR2 SYGVKD. This chain's CDR3 is CAISATTGETQYF. In nucleotides, the CDR3 is TGTGCCATCAGTGCAACTACGGGGGAGACCCAGTACTTC.

Note on this clone: The same CDR3 arises from other DNA sequences in this sample as well. The CDR3 DNA reads TGTGCCAGCAGCTTAAGGGGTAACACTGAAGCTTTCTTT. Residues: CASSLRGNTEAFF. The gene calls are TRBV13 and TRBJ1-1; D possibly corresponds to TRBD1 (5 bases). Trimming took off 2 bases at V and 2 bases at J, with 6 bases between the two ends. This CDR3 contains 13 residues. Germline CDR1 is PRHDT and CDR2 is FYEKMQ (reference sequence).

This rearrangement joins TRBV7-9 to TRBJ2-7; maybe TRBD1 (5 bases). Germline V gene sequence: CDR1 SEHNR, CDR2 FQNEAQ (reference sequence). The CDR3 loop spans 14 amino acids. The V end was cut by 4 bases, the J end by 5 bases, with 15 bases between. The CDR3 sequence is CASSWPTGTHEQYF. The DNA of the CDR3 is TGTGCCAGCAGCTGGCCCACAGGAACCCACGAGCAGTACTTC.

The chain couples TRBV5-4 to TRBJ2-2; the D gene is possibly TRBD1 (6 bases). With 4 bases removed from V and 2 bases from J, the gap between germline ends came to 9 bases. The CDR3 extends over 14 amino acids. Germline V gene data show CDR1 as SGHNT and CDR2 as YYREEE (reference sequence). CDR3 sequence (DNA): TGTGCCAGCAGCCCGACAGGAAACACCGGGGAGCTGTTTTTT. It codes for CASSPTGNTGELFF.